This T cell receptor beta chain comes out of a study of blood T cell repertoires in COVID-19. This clone was detected once. Seattle patient enrollment occurred during active infection, with longitudinal follow-up thereafter. From germline, CDR1 is SGHVS and CDR2 FNYEAQ. This CDR3 has 18 amino acids. V gave up 3 bases and J gave up 4 bases; unmatched junction bases: 13. Authors' processing steps: Researchers report that nucleated cell counts were estimated from reference gene primer amplification. This table comes from immunoSEQ multiplex PCR, and its TCRdb copy is limited to in-frame clones, with some not included. From that table come the V and J calls and clone size; the DNA was used to work out D and trimming. The sample lists 130,000 to 150,000 clones, roughly nine tenths occurring once.

This receptor was obtained from a young man with COVID-19, enrolled during active disease. Material: peripheral blood. V and J are TRBV7-6 and TRBJ2-2; 8 bases match TRBD1. The CDR3, as DNA: TGTGCCAGCAGCTTCTCCCGGACAGGGAGTTCCCTCACCGGGGAGCTGTTTTTT. Translated: CASSFSRTGSSLTGELFF.